The 28 T cell receptor beta chains below were found in one sample sequenced in a study of T cells after yellow fever vaccination. TCRdb re-analysed the 5' RACE reads in MiXCR, keeping a single row per CDR3 protein. The sample carries just under 600,000 distinct CDR3 sequences, about 13% recorded once. Source: PBMCs, taken on the day of the yellow fever booster vaccination. The receptors shown here come from a man between 25 and 39 years old who received the YFV17D yellow fever vaccine.

The chain recombines TRBV6-1 with TRBJ1-2; D unclear. The CDR3 covers 13 residues. Germline V gene data show CDR1 as MNHNS and CDR2 as SASEGT. V was pared by 3 bases and J by 3 bases, with 8 bases between. Here the CDR3 reads CASSEDGDYGYTF. The CDR3 DNA reads TGTGCCAGCAGTGAGGACGGAGACTATGGCTACACCTTC.

This chain uses TRBV6-2 or TRBV6-3 with TRBJ2-7; D possibly corresponds to TRBD2 (5 bases). The CDR3 is 14 residues long. V was pared by 6 bases and J by 3 bases, with 15 bases between. Germline assignment: CDR1 MNHEY and CDR2 SVGEGT. CDR3 DNA: TGTGCCAGCAGCCTCGGACTGGTCTACTACGAGCAGTACTTC. Its translation: CASSLGLVYYEQYF.

The V and J genes are TRBV6-2 or TRBV6-3 and TRBJ1-5, with 7 bases fitting TRBD1. CDR3 length: 13 residues. Germline assignment: CDR1 MNHEY and CDR2 SVGEGT. The V and J ends lost 4 bases and 6 bases, in that order; junction bases with no gene match: 3. This chain's CDR3 is CASSWGQLQPQHF. The CDR3, as DNA: TGTGCCAGCAGTTGGGGACAGCTTCAGCCCCAGCATTTT.

This clonotype came up many times. The CDR3 here is CASSYSSGADTQYF. CDR3 in DNA: TGCGCCAGCAGCTATTCATCCGGGGCGGATACGCAGTATTTT. The V call is TRBV5-1, the J call TRBJ2-3; D is perhaps TRBD1 or TRBD2 (5 bases each). V was trimmed by 3 bases and J by 6 bases, leaving 14 bases between them. Germline CDR1 is SGHRS and CDR2 is YFSETQ. This CDR3 spans 14 amino acids.

The J gene is TRBJ2-5, the V gene TRBV15, with a tentative D call TRBD1 (5 bases). V lost 8 bases and J lost 0, with 16 bases in between. This CDR3 has 15 amino acids. The V gene's germline CDR1 is LNHNV and CDR2 YYDKDF (reference sequence). The CDR3 coding sequence is TGTGCCACCGGATCCAATGTAGGGGACCAAGAGACCCAGTACTTC. It is translated as CATGSNVGDQETQYF.

This clonotype was observed a few times. The V gene is TRBV6-5, the J gene TRBJ2-1; unclear D gene. The CDR3 has 16 amino acids. The V end was cut by 0 bases, the J end by 2 bases, with 11 bases between. Looked up from germline, CDR1 is MNHEY and CDR2 is SVGAGI. The CDR3 DNA sequence: TGTGCCAGCAGTTACTCGTTTAGCTACCCCTACAATGAGCAGTTCTTC. Its protein is CASSYSFSYPYNEQFF.

V is TRBV7-8 and J is TRBJ1-4; unclear D gene. The V end was cut by 5 bases, the J end by 3 bases, with 19 bases between. The germline V gene encodes CDR1 SGHVS and CDR2 FQNEAQ. This CDR3 comprises 17 residues. The CDR3 bases are TGTGCCAGCAGCCGGCGGGGTGTGAAGGGAGCTAATGAAAAACTGTTTTTT. Amino acids: CASSRRGVKGANEKLFF.

On this clonotype: The germline gene is not matched at one end of the junction; a read error may be the cause. V is TRBV10-3 and J is TRBJ1-5; TRBD1 agrees at 8 bases. The germline gives CDR1 ENHRY, CDR2 SYGVKD. The CDR3 runs to 14 residues. CDR3 DNA: TGTGCCATCAGTATAGACAGGGGAAATCAGCTCCAGCATTTT. Amino acid sequence: CAISIDRGNQLQHF.

This clonotype was seen a few times. The chain employs TRBV12-3 or TRBV12-4 and TRBJ2-1, with unresolved D. V shed 4 bases and J shed 8 bases, with 6 bases lying between them. The CDR3 spans 11 residues. The CDR3 region is CASSSLDEQFF. CDR3 DNA sequence: TGTGCCAGCAGTTCTTTGGATGAGCAGTTCTTC.

This clonotype was detected a few times. The chain is built from TRBV2 and TRBJ1-6; TRBD1 agrees at 7 bases. Germline-derived CDR1 and CDR2 are SNHLY and FYNNEI. The CDR3 covers 15 residues. The V segment lost 3 bases and the J segment 8 bases; nucleotides outside the gene matches: 7. The CDR3 DNA follows: TGTGCCAGCAGTGAGGGGGACAGTGTGTATTCACCCCTCCACTTT. This encodes CASSEGDSVYSPLHF.

The CDR3: CASSLMAGGNTDTQYF. Here the CDR3 DNA reads TGTGCCAGCAGCTTAATGGCGGGAGGGAACACAGATACGCAGTATTTT. The rearrangement links TRBV7-3 to TRBJ2-3, with 9 bases that match TRBD2. V gave up 1 base and J gave up 2 bases; unmatched junction bases: 4. Looked up from germline, CDR1 is SGHTA and CDR2 is FQGTGA. This CDR3 has 16 residues.

The rearrangement joins TRBV20-1 to TRBJ2-5; 13 bases match TRBD2. The CDR3 is 16 amino acids. Germline V gene lookup returns CDR1 DFQATT and CDR2 SNEGSKA (reference sequence). Trimming cost V 6 bases and J 5 bases; bases outside gene matches: 12. The CDR3: CSAWTSGRGGGETQYF. DNA of the CDR3: TGCAGTGCGTGGACTAGCGGGAGAGGAGGCGGGGAGACCCAGTACTTC.

This clonotype has ten or more counts. V usage is TRBV21-1 and J usage is TRBJ2-7; the DNA was not used to check the table's D call, TRBD2. TRBV21-1 is described as a pseudogene. This CDR3 region has 13 residues. The CDR3 DNA sequence: TGTGCCAGCAGCAAGATGACTAGCCGGAGGCAGTACTTC. Amino acid sequence: CASSKMTSRRQYF.

The chain couples TRBV4-3 to TRBJ2-3; D not certain. V was shortened by 1 base and J by 2 bases, with 7 bases between the two germline ends. Looked up from germline, CDR1 is LGHNA and CDR2 is YSLEER. This CDR3 spans 14 amino acids. CDR3 amino acids: CASSQGLATDTQYF. The CDR3 region has the DNA TGCGCCAGCAGCCAAGGCCTCGCCACAGATACGCAGTATTTT.

The V gene is TRBV7-9, the J gene TRBJ2-7; 8 bases are shared with TRBD1. The CDR3 extends over 15 amino acids. V lost 1 base to trimming and J lost 5 bases; unmatched junction nucleotides: 7. The germline gives CDR1 SEHNR, CDR2 FQNEAQ (reference sequence). The CDR3 here is CASSLETGVRNEQYF. CDR3 bases: TGTGCCAGCAGCTTAGAGACAGGGGTCCGGAACGAGCAGTACTTC.

V and J are TRBV7-2 and TRBJ1-5, with 9 nucleotides matching TRBD1. The germline V gene has CDR1 SGHTA and CDR2 FQGNSA. The CDR3 covers 14 residues. The V and J ends lost 3 bases and 9 bases, in that order; junction bases with no gene match: 6. CDR3 coding DNA: TGTGCCAGCAGCTTTGGACAGGGGACCGGGCCCCAGCATTTT. Amino acids: CASSFGQGTGPQHF.

The table lists this clonotype with many counts. The rearrangement links TRBV24-1 to TRBJ2-2, with unresolved D. CDR1 is KGHDR, CDR2 SFDVKD, per germline. The CDR3 loop spans 13 amino acids. V gave up 4 bases and J gave up 7 bases, with 9 bases separating them. The CDR3 spells CATSDFTVGELFF. The CDR3 DNA is TGTGCCACCAGTGACTTTACCGTCGGGGAGCTGTTTTTT.

The chain combines TRBV6-5 with TRBJ2-1; D remains unclear. The germline gives CDR1 MNHEY, CDR2 SVGAGI. The ends were cut back, 2 bases at V and 0 bases at J, with 14 bases in the middle. The CDR3 runs to 17 residues. CDR3 nucleotides: TGTGCCAGCAGTTACGGGCCTACGGCCAACTCCTACAATGAGCAGTTCTTC. Protein sequence: CASSYGPTANSYNEQFF.

V usage is TRBV7-9 and J usage is TRBJ2-7; 15 bases line up with TRBD2. With V trimmed by 5 bases and J by 5 bases, 7 bases remained unmatched. CDR3 length: 16 residues. Germline V gene sequence: CDR1 SEHNR, CDR2 FQNEAQ (reference sequence). DNA for the CDR3: TGTGCCAGCAGCCATGGGACTAGCGGGAGGTCCGACGAGCAGTACTTC. The encoded protein is CASSHGTSGRSDEQYF.

This clonotype was seen a few times. J is TRBJ2-7 and V is TRBV12-3 or TRBV12-4, with D possibly called TRBD1 or TRBD2 (6 bases each). The V end was cut by 1 base, the J end by 6 bases, with 19 bases between. The CDR3 sequence is 16 residues long. The CDR3 protein is CASSLGGAAARGEQYF. The CDR3 DNA is TGTGCCAGCAGTTTAGGGGGGGCGGCCGCAAGGGGCGAGCAGTACTTC.

In this sample, this clonotype turned up a few times. The CDR3 sequence: CASSRPLPSGRATVPHEQFF. The CDR3 DNA follows: TGTGCCAGTAGCCGACCCCTTCCTAGCGGGAGGGCCACGGTTCCCCATGAGCAGTTCTTC. The chain uses TRBV19 and TRBJ2-1; 12 bases are a match to TRBD2. The CDR3 is 20 amino acids. Per the germline V gene, CDR1 is LNHDA and CDR2 is SQIVND (reference sequence). V lost 6 bases to trimming and J lost 8 bases; unmatched junction nucleotides: 23.

The chain joins TRBV11-2 to TRBJ2-1, with 14 bases matching TRBD2. V lost 4 bases to trimming and J lost 10 bases; unmatched junction nucleotides: 18. CDR1 and CDR2 from the germline V gene are SGHAT and FQNNGV. The CDR3 covers 19 residues. This chain's CDR3 is CASSYRPGTSGRPLGEQFF. CDR3 bases: TGTGCCAGCAGCTACCGTCCCGGGACTAGCGGGAGACCTCTGGGCGAGCAGTTCTTC.

CDR3 sequence reads: CASSPRRQYTGELFF. The CDR3 DNA sequence: TGTGCCAGTAGTCCCCGACGACAGTACACCGGGGAGCTGTTTTTT. The V and J genes are TRBV19 and TRBJ2-2; perhaps TRBD1 as D (5 bases). This CDR3 is built from 15 residues. Trimming took off 5 bases at V and 3 bases at J, with 13 bases between the two ends. The V gene's germline CDR1 is LNHDA and CDR2 SQIVND (reference sequence).

The gene calls are TRBV12-3 or TRBV12-4 and TRBJ2-1, with D possibly TRBD2 on 6 matching bases. The CDR3 length is 16 residues. V was trimmed by 6 bases and J by 0 bases, leaving 15 bases between them. The CDR3, as DNA: TGTGCCAGCAGGAAAACTAGCAAGAGCTCCTACAATGAGCAGTTCTTC. It yields the protein CASRKTSKSSYNEQFF.

The chain links TRBV20-1 to TRBJ1-1; weak D call: TRBD1 (6 bases). V was pared by 1 base and J by 2 bases, with 20 bases between. The CDR3 length is 17 residues. Germline V gives CDR1 DFQATT, CDR2 SNEGSKA (reference sequence). CDR3 nucleotide sequence: TGCAGTGCTAGAGCCGCACCCACAGGGATGGGAAACACTGAAGCTTTCTTT. It translates to CSARAAPTGMGNTEAFF.

The chain combines TRBV20-1 with TRBJ2-7; TRBD2 agrees at 7 bases. Looked up from germline, CDR1 is DFQATT and CDR2 is SNEGSKA (reference sequence). CDR3 length: 16 residues. The V and J ends lost 4 bases and 0 bases, in that order; junction bases with no gene match: 12. The CDR3 region is CSAMGIGRLSSYEQYF. The DNA for the CDR3 is TGCAGTGCTATGGGCATCGGGAGGCTTAGCTCCTACGAGCAGTACTTC.

The chain is built from TRBV20-1 and TRBJ2-2; tentatively, D is TRBD2 (6 bases). The V gene's germline CDR1 is DFQATT and CDR2 SNEGSKA (reference sequence). Trimming pared 2 bases from V and 0 bases from J, leaving 10 bases between. This CDR3 has 15 residues. This CDR3 is CSARRAGTNTGELFF. The CDR3 DNA reads as TGCAGTGCTAGAAGGGCGGGGACGAACACCGGGGAGCTGTTTTTT.

In this sample, this clonotype turned up a few times. The chain recombines TRBV20-1 with TRBJ2-7; 10 bases fit TRBD2. From germline, CDR1 is DFQATT and CDR2 SNEGSKA (reference sequence). CDR3 length: 14 amino acids. The V gene end was trimmed by 0 bases and the J gene end by 5 bases; junction bases not matched to a gene: 4. The CDR3 DNA reads TGCAGTGCTAGAGATTTGCTAGCGGGAGACGAGCAGTACTTC. Translated: CSARDLLAGDEQYF.